This T cell receptor beta chain was found in a study of blood T cell repertoires in COVID-19. Study information: The United States, Italy and Spain supplied acute and convalescent COVID-19 samples.

Assay used: immunoSEQ multiplex PCR; TCRdb lists only in-frame clones, some missing. The table has fewer than 250,000 clones, about four fifths seen once. The clonotype originates from a man between 45 and 60 years old with active or convalescent COVID-19. The sample consisted of peripheral blood.

The CDR3, as DNA: TGCGCCAGCAGTGACACAGGTATCCAAGAGACCCAGTACTTC. It specifies CASSDTGIQETQYF. The chain recombines TRBV10-2 with TRBJ2-5, with D maybe TRBD1 (5 bases). Germline assignment: CDR1 WSHSY and CDR2 SAAADI. Trimming left V 3 bases short and J 1 base short, with 9 bases between. This CDR3 is 14 amino acids long.